This TCR beta chain stems from a study of shared clonotypes between healthy human individuals. Study-level findings and limits: The sharing of 4% to 5.5% of naive CD4 clonotypes was seen across a few donors. Tissues were not sampled, only blood, and their repertoires likely differ.

V was pared by 5 bases and J by 4 bases, with 15 bases between. The germline gives CDR1 SGHDT, CDR2 YYEEEE. The CDR3 consists of 14 residues. Only CD45RO-negative cells positively selected for CCR7 counted as naive CD8 cells, so terminally differentiated effector memory CD45RA+ cells were excluded. The run depth of the assay was deep. For every subset, genomic DNA was evenly distributed across several immunoSEQ plates. Repertoires were generated with immunoSEQ multiplex PCR, while TCRdb's copy carries only in-frame clones and drops some. The table includes nearly 600,000 clones, 95% to 96% detected once. As to this clone: No antigen is known for it.

The chain is built from TRBV5-6 and TRBJ1-2, with D possibly being TRBD1 (5 bases). Sequenced: naive CD8+ T cells sorted from blood. This sequence was found in a woman in her 30s in good health. The CDR3 DNA is TGTGCCAGCAGTGAGGGGAGAAGCTCCTATGGCTACACCTTC. This encodes CASSEGRSSYGYTF. The whole variable domain, filled in from reference TRBV5-6 and TRBJ1-2, reads DAGVTQSPTHLIKTRGQQVTLRCSPKSGHDTVSWYQQALGQGPQFIFQYYEEEERQRGNFPDRFSGHQFPNYSSELNVNALLLGDSALYLCASSEGRSSYGYTFGSGTRLTVV.